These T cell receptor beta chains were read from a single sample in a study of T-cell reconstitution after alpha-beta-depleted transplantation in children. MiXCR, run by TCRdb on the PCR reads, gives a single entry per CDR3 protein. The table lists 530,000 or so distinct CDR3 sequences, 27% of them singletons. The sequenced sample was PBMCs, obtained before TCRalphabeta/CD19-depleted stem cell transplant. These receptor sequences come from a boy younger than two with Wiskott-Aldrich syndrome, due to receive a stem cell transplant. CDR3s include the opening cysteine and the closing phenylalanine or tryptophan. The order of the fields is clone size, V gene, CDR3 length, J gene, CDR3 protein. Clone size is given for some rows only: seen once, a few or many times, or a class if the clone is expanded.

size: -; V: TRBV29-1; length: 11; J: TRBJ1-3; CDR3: CSVALGNTIYF
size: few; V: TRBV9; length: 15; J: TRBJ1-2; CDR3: CASSVVELRDYGYTF
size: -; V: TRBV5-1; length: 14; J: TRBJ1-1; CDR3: CASSGDGRSTEAFF
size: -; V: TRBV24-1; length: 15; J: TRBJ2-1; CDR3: CATSDLKGGSNEQFF
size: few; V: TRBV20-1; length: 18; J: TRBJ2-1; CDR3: CSARVLSGRAVSYNEQFF
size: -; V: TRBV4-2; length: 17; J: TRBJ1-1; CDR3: CASSQVDWRTDNTEAFF
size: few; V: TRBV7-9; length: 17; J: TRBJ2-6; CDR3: CASSILVGASGANVLTF
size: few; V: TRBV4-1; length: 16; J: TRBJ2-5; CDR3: CASSSNRVLRWETQYF
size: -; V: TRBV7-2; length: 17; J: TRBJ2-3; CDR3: CASSSGLAGGGTDTQYF
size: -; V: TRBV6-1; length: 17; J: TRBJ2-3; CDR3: CASSEVGFRASTDTQYF
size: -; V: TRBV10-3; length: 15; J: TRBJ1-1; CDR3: CAISEKGGAFTEAFF
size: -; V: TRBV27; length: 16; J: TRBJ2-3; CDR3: CASSFQQGATTDTQYF
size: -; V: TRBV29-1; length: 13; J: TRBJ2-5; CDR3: CSVEGTSFLTQYF
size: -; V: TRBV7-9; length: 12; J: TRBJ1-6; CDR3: CASSLAGRPLHF